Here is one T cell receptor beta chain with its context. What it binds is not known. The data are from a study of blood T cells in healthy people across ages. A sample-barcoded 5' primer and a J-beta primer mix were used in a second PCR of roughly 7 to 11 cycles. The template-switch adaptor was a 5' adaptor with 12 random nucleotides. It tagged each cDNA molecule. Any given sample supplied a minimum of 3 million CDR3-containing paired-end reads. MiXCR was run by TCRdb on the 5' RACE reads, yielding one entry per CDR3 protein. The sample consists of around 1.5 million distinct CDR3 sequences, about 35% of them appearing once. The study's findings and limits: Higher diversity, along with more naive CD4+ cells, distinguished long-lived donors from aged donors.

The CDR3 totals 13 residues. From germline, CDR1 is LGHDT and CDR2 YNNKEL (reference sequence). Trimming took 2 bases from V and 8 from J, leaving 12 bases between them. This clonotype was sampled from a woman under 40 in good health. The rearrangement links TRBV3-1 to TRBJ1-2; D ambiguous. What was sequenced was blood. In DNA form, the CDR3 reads TGTGCCAGCAGCCAATCAACGGCTACGGGCTACACCTTC. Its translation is CASSQSTATGYTF.